This is a list of T cell receptor beta chains from one sample in a study of cytomegalovirus exposure and HLA in healthy donors. TCRdb keeps only in-frame clones here, not all; method: immunoSEQ multiplex PCR. This table holds over 150,000 clones, 70% to 80% found once. Sequenced input: PBMCs. These receptors all stem from a woman in her forties or fifties in good health and CMV-seronegative. Each CDR3 is given with its conserved first and last residue. Fields, in order: J gene, clone size, V gene, D gene, CDR3 protein, CDR3 DNA. A D gene is named only where the DNA matches it firmly. The size of a clone is reported for some rows only, either as once, few or many, or as a class for expanded clones.

j_call: TRBJ2-1; clone_size: NA; v_call: TRBV11-3; d_call: TRBD2; cdr3_aa: CASSLDALGGNEQFF; cdr3_nt: TGTGCCAGCAGCTTAGATGCCCTGGGGGGGAATGAGCAGTTCTTC
j_call: TRBJ2-7; clone_size: NA; v_call: TRBV5-4; d_call: TRBD2; cdr3_aa: CASSSALTSGSYEQYF; cdr3_nt: TGTGCCAGCAGCTCGGCCTTAACTAGCGGGAGTTACGAGCAGTACTTC
j_call: TRBJ2-1; clone_size: NA; v_call: TRBV5-6; d_call: NA; cdr3_aa: CASSLGPAGANEQFF; cdr3_nt: TGTGCCAGCAGCTTGGGGCCAGCGGGTGCCAATGAGCAGTTCTTC
j_call: TRBJ1-5; clone_size: few; v_call: TRBV6-5; d_call: TRBD1; cdr3_aa: CASWAGGFNQPQHF; cdr3_nt: TGTGCCAGCTGGGCAGGGGGCTTCAATCAGCCCCAGCATTTT
j_call: TRBJ2-2; clone_size: NA; v_call: TRBV10-3; d_call: NA; cdr3_aa: CAISESRGEAGELFF; cdr3_nt: TGTGCCATCAGTGAGTCGAGAGGGGAGGCCGGGGAGCTGTTTTTT
j_call: TRBJ1-4; clone_size: NA; v_call: TRBV28; d_call: TRBD1; cdr3_aa: CASSFPWTGGREKLFF; cdr3_nt: TGTGCCAGCAGTTTTCCCTGGACAGGGGGGAGGGAAAAACTGTTTTTT
j_call: TRBJ2-3; clone_size: NA; v_call: TRBV7-6; d_call: NA; cdr3_aa: CASSPGWAGDADTQYF; cdr3_nt: TGTGCCAGCAGCCCCGGGTGGGCAGGGGATGCAGATACGCAGTATTTT
j_call: TRBJ1-3; clone_size: NA; v_call: TRBV28; d_call: NA; cdr3_aa: CASGGDNSGNTIYF; cdr3_nt: TGTGCCAGCGGTGGGGACAACTCTGGAAACACCATATATTTT
j_call: TRBJ1-1; clone_size: NA; v_call: TRBV7-6; d_call: NA; cdr3_aa: CASSPTRTFGNTEAFF; cdr3_nt: TGTGCCAGCAGCCCCACGCGTACCTTCGGGAACACTGAAGCTTTCTTT
j_call: TRBJ1-4; clone_size: NA; v_call: TRBV9; d_call: TRBD1; cdr3_aa: CASSPGQRATNEKLFF; cdr3_nt: TGTGCCAGCAGTCCGGGACAGCGAGCAACTAATGAAAAACTGTTTTTT
j_call: TRBJ2-1; clone_size: NA; v_call: TRBV5-1; d_call: TRBD2; cdr3_aa: CASSLDPGGYNEQFF; cdr3_nt: TGCGCCAGCAGCTTGGATCCGGGAGGCTACAATGAGCAGTTCTTC
j_call: TRBJ2-7; clone_size: few; v_call: TRBV2; d_call: NA; cdr3_aa: CASSVLQTYEQYF; cdr3_nt: TGTGCCAGCAGTGTACTACAAACCTACGAGCAGTACTTC
j_call: TRBJ1-2; clone_size: NA; v_call: TRBV19; d_call: NA; cdr3_aa: CASSSGRGYGYTF; cdr3_nt: TGTGCCAGTAGTTCGGGCAGGGGCTATGGCTACACCTTC
j_call: TRBJ2-5; clone_size: NA; v_call: TRBV28; d_call: TRBD2; cdr3_aa: CASSLWTSGGATETQYF; cdr3_nt: TGTGCCAGCAGTTTATGGACTAGCGGGGGGGCCACAGAGACCCAGTACTTC
j_call: TRBJ2-5; clone_size: many; v_call: TRBV6-1; d_call: TRBD2; cdr3_aa: CASSEAGGSQETQYF; cdr3_nt: TGTGCCAGCAGTGAAGCGGGGGGGTCGCAAGAGACCCAGTACTTC
j_call: TRBJ2-5; clone_size: NA; v_call: TRBV6-1; d_call: NA; cdr3_aa: CASGDWAVENQETQYF; cdr3_nt: TGTGCCAGCGGTGACTGGGCAGTAGAGAACCAAGAGACCCAGTACTTC
j_call: TRBJ1-2; clone_size: NA; v_call: TRBV5-6; d_call: NA; cdr3_aa: CASSPTANYGYTF; cdr3_nt: TGTGCCAGCAGCCCGACAGCTAACTATGGCTACACCTTC
j_call: TRBJ2-1; clone_size: NA; v_call: TRBV19; d_call: TRBD2; cdr3_aa: CASSRTSGSYNEQFF; cdr3_nt: TGTGCCAGTAGTCGGACTAGCGGGTCCTACAATGAGCAGTTCTTC
j_call: TRBJ1-2; clone_size: once; v_call: TRBV28; d_call: NA; cdr3_aa: CASSLGLLYGYTF; cdr3_nt: TGTGCCAGCAGTTTAGGCTTGCTCTATGGCTACACCTTC
j_call: TRBJ2-5; clone_size: NA; v_call: TRBV11-2; d_call: NA; cdr3_aa: CASSLQGREQYF; cdr3_nt: TGTGCCAGCAGCTTGCAGGGTCGGGAGCAGTACTTC
j_call: TRBJ2-7; clone_size: NA; v_call: TRBV5-5; d_call: TRBD1; cdr3_aa: CASSSGTGATYEQYF; cdr3_nt: TGTGCCAGCAGCTCCGGGACAGGTGCCACCTACGAGCAGTACTTC
j_call: TRBJ1-5; clone_size: NA; v_call: TRBV4-2; d_call: TRBD1; cdr3_aa: CASSQAQGAGQPQHF; cdr3_nt: TGTGCCAGCAGCCAAGCACAGGGGGCAGGGCAGCCCCAGCATTTT
j_call: TRBJ2-1; clone_size: NA; v_call: TRBV6-5; d_call: TRBD2; cdr3_aa: CASSYREGLNEQFF; cdr3_nt: TGTGCCAGCAGTTACCGGGAGGGCCTGAATGAGCAGTTCTTC
j_call: TRBJ1-2; clone_size: NA; v_call: TRBV30; d_call: NA; cdr3_aa: CAWSAGVVYTF; cdr3_nt: TGTGCCTGGAGTGCAGGGGTCGTCTACACCTTC
j_call: TRBJ1-2; clone_size: NA; v_call: TRBV11-2; d_call: NA; cdr3_aa: CASSFTRSSYGYTF; cdr3_nt: TGTGCCAGCAGCTTTACCCGGTCCTCCTATGGCTACACCTTC
j_call: TRBJ1-5; clone_size: NA; v_call: TRBV7-2; d_call: TRBD1; cdr3_aa: CASSPIPLDRGLGNQPQHF; cdr3_nt: TGTGCCAGCAGCCCCATACCCTTAGACAGGGGTTTAGGGAATCAGCCCCAGCATTTT
j_call: TRBJ1-2; clone_size: once; v_call: TRBV7-9; d_call: NA; cdr3_aa: CASSLYLSEDYGYTF; cdr3_nt: TGTGCCAGCAGCTTATACCTGTCGGAGGACTATGGCTACACCTTC
j_call: TRBJ2-3; clone_size: NA; v_call: TRBV7-2; d_call: NA; cdr3_aa: CASSPLDTQYF; cdr3_nt: TGTGCCAGCAGTCCCTTGGATACGCAGTATTTT
j_call: TRBJ1-5; clone_size: NA; v_call: TRBV19; d_call: NA; cdr3_aa: CASLLLGQGNQPQHF; cdr3_nt: TGTGCCAGCCTACTTTTAGGCCAGGGCAATCAGCCCCAGCATTTT
j_call: TRBJ2-5; clone_size: NA; v_call: TRBV10-3; d_call: NA; cdr3_aa: CAISEGGETQYF; cdr3_nt: TGTGCCATCAGTGAAGGGGGAGAGACCCAGTACTTC
j_call: TRBJ1-5; clone_size: NA; v_call: TRBV28; d_call: NA; cdr3_aa: CASAKQGEVNQPQHF; cdr3_nt: TGTGCCAGCGCTAAACAGGGCGAGGTCAATCAGCCCCAGCATTTT
j_call: TRBJ2-1; clone_size: NA; v_call: TRBV5-1; d_call: NA; cdr3_aa: CASSLETPSSYNEQFF; cdr3_nt: TGCGCCAGCAGCTTGGAGACACCGAGCTCCTACAATGAGCAGTTCTTC
j_call: TRBJ2-3; clone_size: NA; v_call: TRBV9; d_call: TRBD1; cdr3_aa: CASSVRDRSTDTQYF; cdr3_nt: TGTGCCAGCAGCGTAAGGGACAGAAGCACAGATACGCAGTATTTT
j_call: TRBJ2-1; clone_size: NA; v_call: TRBV9; d_call: TRBD2; cdr3_aa: CASSASGSIGYNEQFF; cdr3_nt: TGTGCCAGCAGCGCTAGCGGGAGTATAGGTTACAATGAGCAGTTCTTC
j_call: TRBJ2-3; clone_size: NA; v_call: TRBV6-4; d_call: TRBD2; cdr3_aa: CASSTGEGSADTQYF; cdr3_nt: TGTGCCAGCAGCACTGGGGAGGGCTCGGCAGATACGCAGTATTTT
j_call: TRBJ2-2; clone_size: NA; v_call: TRBV19; d_call: TRBD1; cdr3_aa: CASKTGGSAGELFF; cdr3_nt: TGTGCCAGTAAAACAGGGGGTTCGGCCGGGGAGCTGTTTTTT
j_call: TRBJ2-2; clone_size: NA; v_call: TRBV7-9; d_call: NA; cdr3_aa: CASSLARLEHGELFF; cdr3_nt: TGTGCCAGCAGCTTAGCCCGCCTAGAACACGGGGAGCTGTTTTTT
j_call: TRBJ1-2; clone_size: NA; v_call: TRBV19; d_call: TRBD1; cdr3_aa: CASSIAGDSLFVF; cdr3_nt: TGTGCCAGTAGTATAGCTGGGGACAGCCTATTCGTATTC
j_call: TRBJ1-2; clone_size: NA; v_call: TRBV28; d_call: NA; cdr3_aa: CASKLREGTYGYTF; cdr3_nt: TGTGCCAGCAAACTAAGGGAGGGAACCTATGGCTACACCTTC
j_call: TRBJ1-5; clone_size: NA; v_call: TRBV6-4; d_call: NA; cdr3_aa: CASSDGGGNQPQHF; cdr3_nt: TGTGCCAGCAGTGACGGAGGAGGGAATCAGCCCCAGCATTTT
j_call: TRBJ2-1; clone_size: NA; v_call: TRBV18; d_call: NA; cdr3_aa: CASSPTLDPAYNEQFF; cdr3_nt: TGTGCCAGCTCACCAACACTAGACCCTGCCTACAATGAGCAGTTCTTC
j_call: TRBJ1-5; clone_size: NA; v_call: TRBV2; d_call: NA; cdr3_aa: CASSNRGRSVPQHF; cdr3_nt: TGTGCCAGCAGCAACCGGGGTCGATCCGTTCCCCAGCATTTT
j_call: TRBJ1-5; clone_size: few; v_call: TRBV16; d_call: NA; cdr3_aa: CASSQVYSGGLNVMNQPQHF; cdr3_nt: TGTGCCAGCAGCCAAGTCTATTCGGGGGGACTGAACGTAATGAATCAGCCCCAGCATTTT
j_call: TRBJ2-5; clone_size: NA; v_call: TRBV5-1; d_call: NA; cdr3_aa: CASSLDAVVQETQYF; cdr3_nt: TGCGCCAGCAGCTTGGATGCGGTAGTTCAAGAGACCCAGTACTTC
j_call: TRBJ1-2; clone_size: NA; v_call: TRBV14; d_call: NA; cdr3_aa: CASSREPDGYYGYTF; cdr3_nt: TGTGCCAGCAGCCGGGAGCCGGACGGGTACTATGGCTACACCTTC
j_call: TRBJ2-2; clone_size: NA; v_call: TRBV11-3; d_call: TRBD1; cdr3_aa: CASSPGTGDTGELFF; cdr3_nt: TGTGCCAGCAGCCCGGGTACAGGGGACACCGGGGAGCTGTTTTTT
j_call: TRBJ2-5; clone_size: NA; v_call: TRBV9; d_call: TRBD2; cdr3_aa: CASSLGLAGRETQYF; cdr3_nt: TGTGCCAGCAGCTTAGGACTAGCGGGACGGGAGACCCAGTACTTC
j_call: TRBJ2-5; clone_size: NA; v_call: TRBV27; d_call: NA; cdr3_aa: CASSFQGRKTQYF; cdr3_nt: TGTGCCAGCAGTTTCCAGGGTAGGAAGACCCAGTACTTC
j_call: TRBJ2-7; clone_size: NA; v_call: TRBV5-4; d_call: TRBD1; cdr3_aa: CASSPRQGYEQYF; cdr3_nt: TGTGCCAGCAGCCCGAGACAGGGTTACGAGCAGTACTTC
j_call: TRBJ1-4; clone_size: few; v_call: TRBV5-6; d_call: TRBD1; cdr3_aa: CASSSGTGKGEKLFF; cdr3_nt: TGTGCCAGCAGCTCCGGGACAGGGAAGGGAGAAAAACTGTTTTTT
j_call: TRBJ2-5; clone_size: NA; v_call: TRBV10-3; d_call: TRBD1; cdr3_aa: CAIRTGQGALETQYF; cdr3_nt: TGTGCCATCAGGACCGGACAGGGGGCTTTAGAGACCCAGTACTTC
j_call: TRBJ2-1; clone_size: NA; v_call: TRBV12-5; d_call: TRBD1; cdr3_aa: CASGLSGTGAEQFF; cdr3_nt: TGTGCTAGTGGTTTGTCGGGGACAGGGGCGGAGCAGTTCTTC